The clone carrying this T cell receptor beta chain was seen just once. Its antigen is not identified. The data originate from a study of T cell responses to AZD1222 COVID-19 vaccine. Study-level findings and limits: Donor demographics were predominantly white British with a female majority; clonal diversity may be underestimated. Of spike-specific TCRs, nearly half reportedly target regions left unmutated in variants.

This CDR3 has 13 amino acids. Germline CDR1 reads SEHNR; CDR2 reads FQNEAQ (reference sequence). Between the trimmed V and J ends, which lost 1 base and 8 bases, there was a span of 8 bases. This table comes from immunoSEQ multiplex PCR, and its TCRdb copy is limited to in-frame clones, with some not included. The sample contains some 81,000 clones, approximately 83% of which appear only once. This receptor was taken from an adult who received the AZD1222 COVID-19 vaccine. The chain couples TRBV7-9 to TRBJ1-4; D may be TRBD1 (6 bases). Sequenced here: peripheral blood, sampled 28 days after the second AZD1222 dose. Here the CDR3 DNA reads TGTGCCAGCAGCTTAGAGGGGGTAGAAAAACTGTTTTTT. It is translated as CASSLEGVEKLFF. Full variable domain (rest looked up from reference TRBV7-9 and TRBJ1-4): DTGVSQNPRHKITKRGQNVTFRCDPISEHNRLYWYRQTLGQGPEFLTYFQNEAQLEKSRLLSDRFSAERPKGSFSTLEIQRTEQGDSAMYLCASSLEGVEKLFFGSGTQLSVL.